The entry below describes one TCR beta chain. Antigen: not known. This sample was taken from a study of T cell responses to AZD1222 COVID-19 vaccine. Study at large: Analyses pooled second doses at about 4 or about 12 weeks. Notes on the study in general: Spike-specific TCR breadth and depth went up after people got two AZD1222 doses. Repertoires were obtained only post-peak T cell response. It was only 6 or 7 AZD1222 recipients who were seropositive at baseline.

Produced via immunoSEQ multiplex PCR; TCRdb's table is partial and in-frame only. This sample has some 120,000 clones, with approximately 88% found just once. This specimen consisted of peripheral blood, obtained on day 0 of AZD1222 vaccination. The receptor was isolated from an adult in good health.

The CDR3 is CASSVAQRASSYNEQFF. Written as DNA, the CDR3 is TGTGCCAGCAGCGTGGCTCAGCGGGCTAGCTCCTACAATGAGCAGTTCTTC. The chain combines TRBV9 with TRBJ2-1; tentative D call: TRBD2 (6 bases). The CDR3 consists of 17 residues. Germline V lookup: CDR1 SGDLS, CDR2 YYNGEE. The V gene lost 2 bases and the J gene lost 0 bases, with 15 bases spanning the gap.